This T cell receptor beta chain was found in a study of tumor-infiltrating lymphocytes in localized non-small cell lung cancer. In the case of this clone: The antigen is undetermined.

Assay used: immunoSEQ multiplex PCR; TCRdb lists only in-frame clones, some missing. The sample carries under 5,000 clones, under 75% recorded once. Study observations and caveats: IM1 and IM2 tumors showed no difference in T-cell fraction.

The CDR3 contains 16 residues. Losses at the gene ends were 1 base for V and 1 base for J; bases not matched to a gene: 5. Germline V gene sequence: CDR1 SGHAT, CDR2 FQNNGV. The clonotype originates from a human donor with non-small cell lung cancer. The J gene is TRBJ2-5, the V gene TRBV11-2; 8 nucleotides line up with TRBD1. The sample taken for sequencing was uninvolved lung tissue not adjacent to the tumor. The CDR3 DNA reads TGTGCCAGCAGCTTAGGGCGGACAGGGACCCAAGAGACCCAGTACTTC. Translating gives CASSLGRTGTQETQYF.